The clone carrying this T cell receptor (beta chain) has more than one count but fewer than ten. As yet, its antigen is unknown. The same CDR3 also results from other DNA sequences found in this sample. These data are taken from a study of shared clonotypes between healthy human individuals. The investigators split CD4+ cells into a CD45RA+ naive subset and a CD45RA-negative memory subset. CDR1 and CDR2 (germline): SGHDT, YYEEEE. The J segment lost 3 bases and the V segment lost 3 bases, leaving 4 bases of the junction unmatched. The CDR3 sequence is 16 residues long. The authors loaded about 200 ng DNA, about 30,000 T cell genomes, into sorted-subset replicate PCRs. Profiled with immunoSEQ multiplex PCR; TCRdb holds only in-frame clones, not every one. The sample yields some 980,000 clones, approximately 80% seen once. Study results and limitations: What naive subsets generally showed was a larger estimated richness than memory subsets showed.

V is TRBV5-6 and J is TRBJ2-1; 12 bases line up with TRBD2. Sequencing was performed on memory CD4+ T cells sorted from blood. This sample's subset: CD45RA-negative fraction. This TCR was recovered from a man aged 18 to 35 in good health. CDR3 in amino acids: CASSSWGLAGYNEQFF. In nucleotides, the CDR3 is TGTGCCAGCAGCTCCTGGGGACTAGCGGGCTACAATGAGCAGTTCTTC.